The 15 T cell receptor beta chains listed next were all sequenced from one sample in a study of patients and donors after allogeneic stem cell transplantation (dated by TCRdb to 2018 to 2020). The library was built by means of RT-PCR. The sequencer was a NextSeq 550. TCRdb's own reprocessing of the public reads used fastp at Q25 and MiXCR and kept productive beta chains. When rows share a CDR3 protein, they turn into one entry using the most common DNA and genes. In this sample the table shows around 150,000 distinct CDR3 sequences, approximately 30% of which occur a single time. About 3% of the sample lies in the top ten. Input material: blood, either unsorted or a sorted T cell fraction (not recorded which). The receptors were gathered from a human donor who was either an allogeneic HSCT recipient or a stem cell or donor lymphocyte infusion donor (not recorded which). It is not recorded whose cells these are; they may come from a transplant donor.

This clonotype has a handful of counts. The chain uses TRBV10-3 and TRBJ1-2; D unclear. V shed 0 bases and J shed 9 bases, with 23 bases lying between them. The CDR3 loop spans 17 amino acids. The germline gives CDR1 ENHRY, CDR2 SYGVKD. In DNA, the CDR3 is TGTGCCATCAGTGAGTCGACGTCAGATCGCCCTGTTTTGCGCTACACCTTC. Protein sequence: CAISESTSDRPVLRYTF.

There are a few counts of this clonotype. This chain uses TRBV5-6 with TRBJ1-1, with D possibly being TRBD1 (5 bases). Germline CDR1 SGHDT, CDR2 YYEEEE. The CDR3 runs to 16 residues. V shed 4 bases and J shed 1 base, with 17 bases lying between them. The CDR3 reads CASSRGFRGGNTEAFF. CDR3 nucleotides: TGTGCCAGCAGCCGGGGGTTCCGCGGAGGGAACACTGAAGCTTTCTTT.

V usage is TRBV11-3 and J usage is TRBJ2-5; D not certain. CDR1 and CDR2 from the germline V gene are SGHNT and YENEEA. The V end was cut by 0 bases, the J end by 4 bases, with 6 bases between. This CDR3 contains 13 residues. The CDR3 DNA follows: TGTGCCAGCAGCTTAGATCAGAGAGAGACCCAGTACTTC. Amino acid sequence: CASSLDQRETQYF.

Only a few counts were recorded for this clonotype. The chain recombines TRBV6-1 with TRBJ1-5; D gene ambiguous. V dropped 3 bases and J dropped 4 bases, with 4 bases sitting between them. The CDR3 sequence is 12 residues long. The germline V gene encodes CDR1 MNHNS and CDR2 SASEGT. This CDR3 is CASSEGNQPQHF. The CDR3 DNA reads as TGTGCCAGCAGTGAGGGTAATCAGCCCCAGCATTTT.

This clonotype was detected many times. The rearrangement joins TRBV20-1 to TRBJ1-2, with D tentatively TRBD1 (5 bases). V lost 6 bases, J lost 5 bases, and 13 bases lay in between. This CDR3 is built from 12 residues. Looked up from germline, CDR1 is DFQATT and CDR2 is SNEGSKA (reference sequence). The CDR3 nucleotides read TGCAGTGCCATGCGGGGCTCATATGGCTACACCTTC. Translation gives CSAMRGSYGYTF.

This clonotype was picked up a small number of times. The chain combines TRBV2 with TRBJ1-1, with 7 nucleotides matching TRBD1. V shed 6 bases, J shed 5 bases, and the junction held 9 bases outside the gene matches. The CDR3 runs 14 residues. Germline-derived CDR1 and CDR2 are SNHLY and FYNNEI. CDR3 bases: TGTGCCAGCAGCGTCAGGGGGGTGGAGACTGAAGCTTTCTTT. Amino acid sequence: CASSVRGVETEAFF.

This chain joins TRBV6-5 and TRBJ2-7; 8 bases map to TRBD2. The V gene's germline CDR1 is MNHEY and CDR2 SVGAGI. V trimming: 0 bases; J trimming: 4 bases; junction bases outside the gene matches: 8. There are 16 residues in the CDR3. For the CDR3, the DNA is TGTGCCAGCAGTTACTCGAAGGTAGCGGGAACTTACGAGCAGTACTTC. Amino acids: CASSYSKVAGTYEQYF.

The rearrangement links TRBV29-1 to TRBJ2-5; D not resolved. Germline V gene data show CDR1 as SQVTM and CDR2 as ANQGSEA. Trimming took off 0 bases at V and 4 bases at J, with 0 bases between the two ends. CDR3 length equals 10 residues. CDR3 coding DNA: TGCAGCGTTGAAGAAGAGACCCAGTACTTC. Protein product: CSVEEETQYF.

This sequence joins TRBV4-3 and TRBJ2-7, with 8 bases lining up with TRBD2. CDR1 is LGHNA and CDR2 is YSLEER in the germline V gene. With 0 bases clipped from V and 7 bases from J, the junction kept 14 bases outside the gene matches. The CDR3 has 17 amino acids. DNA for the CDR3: TGCGCCAGCAGCCAAGATTCTTTGGGACTAGGGCCGCTGGAGCAGTACTTC. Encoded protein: CASSQDSLGLGPLEQYF.

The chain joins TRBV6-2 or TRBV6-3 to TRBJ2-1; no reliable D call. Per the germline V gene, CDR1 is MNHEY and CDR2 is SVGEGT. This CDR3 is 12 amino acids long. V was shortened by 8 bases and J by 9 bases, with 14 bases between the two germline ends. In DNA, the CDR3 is TGTGCCAGCGGGAAAGATGCGGTTGAGCAGTTCTTC. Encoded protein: CASGKDAVEQFF.

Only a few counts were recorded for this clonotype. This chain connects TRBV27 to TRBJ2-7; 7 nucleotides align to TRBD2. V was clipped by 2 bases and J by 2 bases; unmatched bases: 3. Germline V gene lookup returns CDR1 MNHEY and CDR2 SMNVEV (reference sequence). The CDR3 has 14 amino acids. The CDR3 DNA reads TGTGCCAGCAGTTTAGCGGGAGAGCCCTACGAGCAGTACTTC. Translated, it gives CASSLAGEPYEQYF.

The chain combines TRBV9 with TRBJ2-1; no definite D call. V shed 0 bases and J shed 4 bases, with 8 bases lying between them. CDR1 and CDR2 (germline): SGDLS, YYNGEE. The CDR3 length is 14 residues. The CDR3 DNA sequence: TGTGCCAGCAGCGTAGCCCCCTGGTACAATGAGCAGTTCTTC. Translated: CASSVAPWYNEQFF.

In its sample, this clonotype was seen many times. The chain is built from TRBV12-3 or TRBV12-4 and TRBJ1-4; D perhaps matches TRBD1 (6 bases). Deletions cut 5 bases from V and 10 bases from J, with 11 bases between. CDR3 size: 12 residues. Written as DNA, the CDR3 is TGTGCCAGCAGTGCCACACAGGGAAAACTGTTTTTT. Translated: CASSATQGKLFF.

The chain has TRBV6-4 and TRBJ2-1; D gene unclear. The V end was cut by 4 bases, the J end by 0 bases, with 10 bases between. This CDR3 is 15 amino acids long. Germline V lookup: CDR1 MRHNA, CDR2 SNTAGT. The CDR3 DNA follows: TGTGCCAGCAGTGCTCGATGGAGCTCCTACAATGAGCAGTTCTTC. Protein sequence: CASSARWSSYNEQFF.

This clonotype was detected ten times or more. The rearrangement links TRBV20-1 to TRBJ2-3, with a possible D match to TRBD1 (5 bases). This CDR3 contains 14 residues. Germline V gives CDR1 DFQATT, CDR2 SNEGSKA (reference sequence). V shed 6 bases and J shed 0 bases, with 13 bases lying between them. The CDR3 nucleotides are TGCAGTGCCTTCACAGGACCTAGCACAGATACGCAGTATTTT. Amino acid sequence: CSAFTGPSTDTQYF.